This T cell receptor beta chain was captured by sequencing in a study of T cell responses to AZD1222 COVID-19 vaccine. About the study: The study pooled second doses at about 4 or about 12 weeks. Study results and limitations: Sampling that yielded the repertoires occurred only after the peak T cell response. The reported proportion of spike-specific TCRs targeting unmutated variant regions was nearly half. Clonal diversity was possibly underestimated, and white British individuals and females predominated among donors.

Concerning this clone: The antigen remains undetermined.

CDR3 length: 14 amino acids. Germline-derived CDR1 and CDR2 are MNHEY and SVGAGI. Deletions cut 6 bases from V and 4 bases from J, with 12 bases between. The data were produced by immunoSEQ multiplex PCR, yet TCRdb's version contains in-frame clones alone and is incomplete. The table records 160,000 or so clones, roughly 91% of them present only once. This chain joins TRBV6-5 and TRBJ1-4, with D unresolved. The source is an adult in good health. The sample consisted of peripheral blood, taken on day 0 of AZD1222 vaccination. CDR3 region: CASSGGRRNEKLFF. The CDR3 DNA reads TGTGCCAGCAGCGGCGGGAGGCGTAATGAAAAACTGTTTTTT.